This T cell receptor (beta chain) derives from a study of post-analysis software for immune sequencing data. The V gene's germline CDR1 is MNHEY and CDR2 SVGAGI. The CDR3 loop spans 15 amino acids. With V trimmed by 5 bases and J by 6 bases, 9 bases remained unmatched. Unique molecular identifiers featured in each of the TCR beta cDNA libraries. TCRdb used MiXCR to reprocess the PCR reads, holding one entry per CDR3 protein. The table lists a few hundred thousand distinct CDR3 sequences, roughly 40% of them singletons. Study outcomes and limitations: Patients had higher frequencies than controls of about five TRBV segments, including TRBV5-6, TRBV5-1 and TRBV20-1.

This clonotype has a handful of counts. Its specificity is unknown. The specimen was blood. The chain carries TRBV6-5 and TRBJ2-3; TRBD1 aligns across 9 bases. This TCR was sampled from a girl aged 2-10 years with multiple sclerosis. CDR3 residues: CASSPDRGKFDTQYF. The CDR3 coding sequence is TGTGCCAGCAGTCCCGACAGGGGGAAATTTGATACGCAGTATTTT.